At least ten counts were recorded for the clone carrying this T cell receptor beta chain. TCRdb reanalysed the RACE reads using MiXCR and keeps one entry per CDR3 protein. The profile shows 84,000 or so distinct CDR3 sequences, roughly 8.5% of them singletons. Time point reported: pre-sensitization, week 0. Treatment given: therapeutic diphenylcyclopropenone sensitization with weekly scalp DPC. There are 15 residues in the CDR3. Trimming took off 5 bases at V and 0 bases at J, with 12 bases between the two ends. CDR1 is SGHNT, CDR2 YENEEA, per germline. These data are taken from a study of human T cells and chemical hapten exposure.

This clonotype originated in a man between 40 and 49 years old with alopecia areata. Some clones in this sample may be carry-over from other donors' samples. The material was whole blood, obtained in connection with sensitization to the hapten diphenylcyclopropenone (DPC). J is TRBJ2-3 and V is TRBV11-3; a weak D match, TRBD1 (6 bases). CDR3 coding DNA: TGTGCCAGCAGCACCCAGGACAGAAGCACAGATACGCAGTATTTT. Its protein product is CASSTQDRSTDTQYF.